Below, 11 T cell receptor beta chains from the same sample are listed, as sequenced in a study of identical twins. TCRdb re-called the 5' RACE reads through MiXCR, storing one row per CDR3 protein. The table records about 790,000 distinct CDR3 sequences, 15% to 20% of them present only once. This sample was shared with a second study, whose subject was T cells expressing NK-cell markers.

The sequencing input was PBMCs. The receptor set was obtained from a woman between 18 and 29 years old in good health.

This sequence joins TRBV5-1 and TRBJ1-1, with D unclear. Germline lookup yields CDR1 SGHRS and CDR2 YFSETQ. V lost 1 base to trimming and J lost 0 bases, with 10 bases between them. This CDR3 is 15 amino acids long. The CDR3 here is CASSLLAAMNTEAFF. CDR3 DNA sequence: TGCGCCAGCAGCTTGTTGGCAGCAATGAACACTGAAGCTTTCTTT.

This clonotype has more than one count but fewer than ten. DNA for the CDR3: TGCGCCAGCAGCTTGTCGTTCGGGAAAAATCAGCCCCAGCATTTT. Amino acids: CASSLSFGKNQPQHF. V is TRBV5-1 and J is TRBJ1-5; D gene uncertain. The V gene lost 1 base and the J gene lost 4 bases, with 12 bases spanning the gap. Per the germline V gene, CDR1 is SGHRS and CDR2 is YFSETQ. There are 15 residues in the CDR3.

This clonotype was counted many times. The chain uses TRBV5-5 and TRBJ2-2; no clear D gene. The CDR3 is 16 residues long. Germline V gives CDR1 SGHKS, CDR2 YYEKEE (reference sequence). V was clipped by 4 bases and J by 4 bases, with 17 bases between them. CDR3 residues: CASSRITESITGELFF. As DNA, the CDR3 is TGTGCCAGCAGCCGGATTACCGAATCGATCACCGGGGAGCTGTTTTTT.

This clonotype occurred a few times. The J gene is TRBJ1-2, the V gene TRBV20-1; D unresolved. V shed 5 bases and J shed 2 bases, with 12 bases lying between them. Germline V gene sequence: CDR1 DFQATT, CDR2 SNEGSKA (reference sequence). The CDR3 length is 13 residues. CDR3 sequence reads: CSAPHDVNYGYTF. The CDR3 bases are TGCAGTGCTCCCCATGATGTCAACTATGGCTACACCTTC.

This clonotype has only a few counts. This sequence joins TRBV5-3 and TRBJ2-6; D remains ambiguous. TRBV5-3 is given ORF status, its function remaining uncertain. Trimming removed 8 bases at V and 0 bases at J, with 15 bases between. The CDR3 is made up of 16 amino acids. In nucleotides, the CDR3 is TGTGCCAGCAGCCCCGGGCCTAGCTCTGGGGCCAACGTCCTGACTTTC. Protein product: CASSPGPSSGANVLTF.

This clonotype was counted only a few times. The genes are TRBV5-1 and TRBJ2-5, with 9 bases that match TRBD2. This CDR3 is 16 amino acids long. From germline, CDR1 is SGHRS and CDR2 YFSETQ. The ends lost 0 bases at V and 0 bases at J; junction bases unmatched: 3. CDR3 sequence reads: CASSLGASGNQETQYF. The CDR3 nucleotides are TGCGCCAGCAGCTTGGGGGCTAGCGGGAACCAAGAGACCCAGTACTTC.

The chain recombines TRBV5-8 with TRBJ1-1; the D gene is possibly TRBD1 (6 bases). The CDR3 contains 16 residues. Trimming left V 0 bases short and J 4 bases short, with 16 bases between. Germline V gene data show CDR1 as SGHTS and CDR2 as YDEGEE. The chain's CDR3 is CASSLAGGGLGTEAFF. The CDR3 DNA sequence: TGTGCCAGCAGCTTGGCCGGAGGGGGGCTTGGCACTGAAGCTTTCTTT.

This clonotype has just a few counts. CDR3 sequence reads: CASSQEGQGGYEQFF. The CDR3 DNA follows: TGCGCCAGCAGCCAAGAGGGACAGGGAGGCTATGAGCAGTTCTTC. The V gene is TRBV4-3, the J gene TRBJ2-1; TRBD1 agrees at 9 bases. Germline V gene data show CDR1 as LGHNA and CDR2 as YSLEER. The ends lost 0 bases at V and 8 bases at J; junction bases unmatched: 5. The CDR3 runs 15 residues.

This clonotype has just a few counts. This chain uses TRBV7-9 with TRBJ2-5, with TRBD1 matching over 9 bases. This CDR3 comprises 15 residues. CDR1 is SEHNR and CDR2 is FQNEAQ in the germline V gene (reference sequence). After removal of 5 bases from V and 5 bases from J, the junction contained 9 bases not matched to a gene. The DNA of the CDR3 is TGTGCCAGCAGCCCCCGGGACAGGGTAGGGGAGACCCAGTACTTC. Translating it yields CASSPRDRVGETQYF.

The rearrangement links TRBV5-4 to TRBJ1-6; D is perhaps TRBD1 (5 bases). V lost 2 bases to trimming and J lost 6 bases, with 12 bases between them. This CDR3 spans 15 amino acids. Per the germline V gene, CDR1 is SGHNT and CDR2 is YYREEE (reference sequence). The CDR3 region is CASSFETAPNSPLHF. The CDR3 DNA follows: TGTGCCAGCAGCTTTGAGACAGCCCCTAATTCACCCCTCCACTTT.

This chain joins TRBV24-1 and TRBJ2-5; 8 bases fit TRBD1. The trim removed 10 bases at V and 5 bases at J, leaving 8 bases unmatched. Per the germline V gene, CDR1 is KGHDR and CDR2 is SFDVKD. This CDR3 contains 13 residues. The CDR3 DNA follows: TGTGCCACGACCGGGACAGGTCTGGAGACCCAGTACTTC. Its translation is CATTGTGLETQYF.